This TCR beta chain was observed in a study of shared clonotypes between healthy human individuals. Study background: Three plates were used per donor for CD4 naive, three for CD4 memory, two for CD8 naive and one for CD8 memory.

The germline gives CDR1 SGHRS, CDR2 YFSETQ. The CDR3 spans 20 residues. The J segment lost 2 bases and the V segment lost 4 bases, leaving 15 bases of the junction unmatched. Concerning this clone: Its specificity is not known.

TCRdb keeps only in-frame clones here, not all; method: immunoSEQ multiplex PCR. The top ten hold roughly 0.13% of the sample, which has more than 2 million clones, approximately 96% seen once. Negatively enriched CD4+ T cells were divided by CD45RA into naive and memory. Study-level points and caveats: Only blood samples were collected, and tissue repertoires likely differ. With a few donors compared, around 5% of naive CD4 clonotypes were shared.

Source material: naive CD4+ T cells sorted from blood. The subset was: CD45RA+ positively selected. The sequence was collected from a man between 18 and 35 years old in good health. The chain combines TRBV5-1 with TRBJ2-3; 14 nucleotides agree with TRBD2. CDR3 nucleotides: TGCGCCAGCAGCCGGGGACTAGCGGGGGCCGGACCTCTGTTCACAGATACGCAGTATTTT. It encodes CASSRGLAGAGPLFTDTQYF.